This TCR beta chain was identified in a study of T cell changes during pregnancy in multiple sclerosis. Repertoires were generated with immunoSEQ multiplex PCR, while TCRdb's copy carries only in-frame clones and drops some. The table lists roughly 120,000 clones, 80% to 95% of them singletons, with 1.5% to 1.9% in the top ten. V was pared by 6 bases and J by 3 bases, with 12 bases of the junction left unmatched. The CDR3 length is 17 residues. CDR1 is MDHEN, CDR2 SYDVKM, per germline. This TCR was sampled from a female donor with multiple sclerosis, enrolled in a pregnancy study. The chain links TRBV28 to TRBJ1-4; TRBD1 agrees at 8 bases. This specimen consisted of peripheral blood, obtained in the third trimester of pregnancy. CDR3 in amino acids: CASRLKLFRGPNEKLFF. CDR3 sequence (DNA): TGTGCCAGCAGGCTAAAGTTATTCAGGGGGCCTAATGAAAAACTGTTTTTT.